This T cell receptor beta chain was sequenced during a study of OX40 agonist ivuxolimab in advanced cancers. About the investigation overall: Ivuxolimab was a fully human IgG2 agonistic monoclonal antibody targeting the costimulatory receptor OX40 (CD134). In the dose-escalation cohort, roughly four fifths of patients were male, and the mean age was approximately 55 years, with a range of roughly 20 to 80. Intravenous ivuxolimab was administered to patients every 2 weeks at six dose levels: 0.01, 0.1, 0.3, 1.5, 3 and 10 mg/kg. Patients were allowed to have had prior anti-PD-1, anti-PD-L1 or anti-CTLA-4 therapy, and more than 35% of the dose-escalation patients had been treated with checkpoint inhibitors. The paper reports the monotherapy dose-escalation portion (N = 52 patients) of the phase I ivuxolimab trial. Among the roughly 50 dose-escalation patients, around 20 had hepatocellular carcinoma, approximately 15 melanoma, 9 renal cell carcinoma and 9 head and neck cancer. The purpose of peripheral TCRbeta sequencing was to test whether ivuxolimab changed TCR sequence diversity and led to clonal T-cell expansion. Three dose-escalation patients achieved partial responses, one with hepatocellular carcinoma and two with cutaneous melanoma. What the study reported, not specific to this receptor: In the 0.1-3.0 mg/kg groups, partial responders had among the lowest normalized peripheral clonal expansion, particularly in CD8+ T cells. Antigen specificity was not determined for the clonally expanded peripheral T cells. At doses from 0.1 to 3.0 mg/kg, clonal expansion was seen in both CD4+ and CD8+ blood T cells between baseline and week 6. After ivuxolimab, expanded clones were on average more numerous among CD8+ T cells than among CD4+ T cells. Low levels of normalized T-cell clonal expansion were also shown by some nonresponding patients.

The trial excluded patients who had a history of autoimmune disease or were on systemic immunosuppression. In every dose cohort, peripheral blood was drawn for TCR sequencing at baseline, cycle 4 day 1, and cycle 7 day 1. The samples were drawn from a first-in-human, open-label, multicenter phase I dose-escalation trial of ivuxolimab. Adults with locally advanced or metastatic head and neck squamous cell, hepatocellular, melanoma or renal cell carcinoma were enrolled in the trial. Before TCR sequencing, CD4+ T cells and CD8+ T cells were sorted from peripheral blood as separate populations. To sequence the TCRbeta CDR3 region, genomic DNA was isolated from the sorted cells. The immunoSEQ Assay was used to sequence the TCRbeta CDR3 regions. TCRdb limited this immuneACCESS table to in-frame rearrangements with V and J called. A share of clones is missing; checked studies link under half to unresolved V genes, and the rest is unexplained. The sample records some 99,000 clones, around 88% of which are singletons. The ten largest account for under 0.55% of the sample.

In the case of this clone: What this receptor recognizes is not known. The record has no base qualities; no much larger clone is one base away.

Sequenced material: CD4+ or CD8+ T cells sorted from blood, taken in a trial of the OX40 agonist ivuxolimab. The sequence came from an adult with an advanced solid tumor such as melanoma, head and neck, liver or kidney cancer.

The CDR3 protein sequence reads: CASSVGGGRVETQYF. DNA sequence: TGCGCCAGCAGTGTCGGGGGGGGGCGGGTAGAGACCCAGTACTTC. This receptor chain uses TRBV10-2 and TRBJ2-5, with 8 central nucleotides matching TRBD2. CDR1 and CDR2 are read off the germline V gene as WSHSY and SAAADI. V has 4 bases trimmed and J has 4 bases trimmed; junction bases matching no gene number 8. From the cysteine through the phenylalanine, the CDR3 covers 15 amino acids. The DNA shown is the 45-base CDR3, in frame from base 1.